Below, 20 T cell receptor beta chains from the same sample are listed, as sequenced in a study of OX40 agonist ivuxolimab in advanced cancers. Produced via immunoSEQ multiplex PCR; TCRdb's table is partial and in-frame only. Of 65,000 to 80,000 clones listed, more than 85% are singletons. The input for sequencing was CD4+ or CD8+ T cells sorted from blood, taken in a trial of the OX40 agonist ivuxolimab. The receptors were sampled from an adult with an advanced solid tumor such as melanoma, head and neck, liver or kidney cancer.

This clone has more than one count but fewer than ten. The chain joins TRBV7-3 to TRBJ1-1; D unclear. V shed 5 bases and J shed 4 bases, with 14 bases lying between them. The CDR3 extends over 14 amino acids. Looked up from germline, CDR1 is SGHTA and CDR2 is FQGTGA. The CDR3 DNA reads as TGTGCCAGCAGCGCCAGCGGCGGGGTCACTGAAGCTTTCTTT. It specifies CASSASGGVTEAFF.

The CDR3 nucleotides are TGTGCCATCAGTGAGTCAGGAACAGTACCCCCCTACGAGCAGTACTTC. It translates to CAISESGTVPPYEQYF. This chain uses TRBV10-3 with TRBJ2-7; the D is unclear. Germline-derived CDR1 and CDR2 are ENHRY and SYGVKD. Between the trimmed V and J ends, which lost 0 bases and 2 bases, there was a span of 14 bases. The CDR3 contains 16 residues.

This chain uses TRBV30 with TRBJ2-1, with D possibly being TRBD2 (5 bases). The germline V gene encodes CDR1 GTSNPN and CDR2 SVGIG (reference sequence). The CDR3 totals 12 residues. V gave up 7 bases and J gave up 5 bases, with 12 bases separating them. The CDR3 region has the DNA TGTGCCTCCACGCCCGGGAACAATGAGCAGTTCTTC. Residues: CASTPGNNEQFF.

This clone was recorded only once. This chain joins TRBV7-8 and TRBJ1-5; 7 bases agree with TRBD1. Germline CDR1 is SGHVS and CDR2 is FQNEAQ. V gave up 5 bases and J gave up 3 bases; unmatched junction bases: 10. The CDR3 has 16 amino acids. The DNA for the CDR3 is TGTGCCAGCAGCCCCCGTAAGGGGGCTGACAATCAGCCCCAGCATTTT. It translates to CASSPRKGADNQPQHF. The variable domain in full, with the rest retrieved from reference TRBV7-8 and TRBJ1-5, is GAGVSQSPRYKVAKRGQDVALRCDPISGHVSLFWYQQALGQGPEFLTYFQNEAQLDKSGLPSDRFFAERPEGSVSTLKIQRTQQEDSAVYLCASSPRKGADNQPQHFGDGTRLSIL.

This chain connects TRBV28 to TRBJ2-7, with D perhaps TRBD1 (6 bases). Deletions cut 6 bases from V and 1 base from J, with 13 bases between. This CDR3 is built from 14 residues. The germline V gene has CDR1 MDHEN and CDR2 SYDVKM. The CDR3 here is CASRFSGTSYEQYF. For the CDR3, the DNA is TGTGCCAGCAGATTCTCCGGGACATCCTACGAGCAGTACTTC.

This chain joins TRBV28 and TRBJ2-7; D remains unclear. The CDR3 is 12 residues long. The ends were cut back, 7 bases at V and 5 bases at J, with 12 bases in the middle. The germline V gene encodes CDR1 MDHEN and CDR2 SYDVKM. CDR3 amino acids: CASNQGRHEQYF. The DNA of the CDR3 is TGTGCCAGCAATCAAGGTCGCCACGAGCAGTACTTC.

CDR3 bases: TGTGCCAGCAGTGATCCCGGGACAGGGGGCATGCAACTGTTTTTT. Its protein product is CASSDPGTGGMQLFF. The chain couples TRBV25-1 to TRBJ1-4; 12 bases line up with TRBD1. J was trimmed by 12 bases and V by 3 bases; bases with no gene match: 8. The CDR3 sequence is 15 residues long. Per the germline V gene, CDR1 is MGHDK and CDR2 is SYGVNS.

The CDR3 reads CASRASYLPPGEQYF. CDR3 DNA sequence: TGTGCCAGCCGAGCTTCGTACCTCCCCCCGGGCGAGCAGTACTTC. V gene TRBV11-3 combines with J gene TRBJ2-7; D is unclear. Trimming stripped 8 bases from V and 6 bases from J, with 23 bases between. This CDR3 has 15 amino acids. CDR1 is SGHNT and CDR2 is YENEEA in the germline V gene.

V gene TRBV11-2 combines with J gene TRBJ2-7; 7 bases line up with TRBD1. The trim removed 4 bases at V and 1 base at J, leaving 10 bases unmatched. Germline CDR1 SGHAT, CDR2 FQNNGV. The CDR3 totals 16 residues. The CDR3 is CASSSIDRDLSYEQYF. Written as DNA, the CDR3 is TGTGCCAGCAGCTCGATAGACAGGGATTTGTCCTACGAGCAGTACTTC.

This rearrangement joins TRBV10-1 to TRBJ2-7; the D gene is possibly TRBD1 (6 bases). V was shortened by 6 bases and J by 7 bases, with 10 bases between the two germline ends. CDR3 length: 11 residues. Germline V gene lookup returns CDR1 WNHNN and CDR2 SYGVQD (reference sequence). CDR3 coding DNA: TGCGCCAGCAGGGATACAGGGGAGCAGTACTTC. Its translation: CASRDTGEQYF.

J is TRBJ2-1 and V is TRBV28; D may correspond to TRBD1 or TRBD2 (5 bases each). With 4 bases removed from V and 2 bases from J, the gap between germline ends came to 12 bases. Per germline, CDR1 MDHEN and CDR2 SYDVKM. The CDR3 covers 15 residues. The CDR3 DNA sequence: TGTGCCAGCAGTTCCGGGACGGAGCCCTACAATGAGCAGTTCTTC. Protein: CASSSGTEPYNEQFF.

The rearrangement uses TRBV25-1 and TRBJ2-1; D perhaps matches TRBD2 (6 bases). Trimming removed 6 bases from V and 9 bases from J, with 21 bases in between. The CDR3 is made up of 15 amino acids. Germline loops: CDR1 MGHDK, CDR2 SYGVNS. The chain's CDR3 is CASRRDSNGGFEQFF. DNA of the CDR3: TGTGCCAGCAGGCGAGATTCGAACGGGGGTTTTGAGCAGTTCTTC.

The chain combines TRBV19 with TRBJ2-5; D unclear. Trimming pared 4 bases from V and 5 bases from J, leaving 11 bases between. Germline assignment: CDR1 LNHDA and CDR2 SQIVND (reference sequence). The length of the CDR3 is 13 residues. The CDR3: CASSRASGETQYF. CDR3 bases: TGTGCCAGTAGTAGGGCGTCCGGGGAGACCCAGTACTTC.

The genes are TRBV18 and TRBJ2-3, with 9 bases lining up with TRBD1. Trimming at V came to 8 bases and at J to 3 bases, leaving 9 bases not matched to a gene. Germline lookup yields CDR1 KGHSH and CDR2 LQKENI. This CDR3 region has 15 residues. The CDR3 region is CASRQGQGSTDTQYF. CDR3 DNA sequence: TGTGCCAGCAGACAAGGACAGGGGAGTACAGATACGCAGTATTTT.

This sequence joins TRBV7-2 and TRBJ2-6; no clear D gene. CDR1 is SGHTA and CDR2 is FQGNSA in the germline V gene. The CDR3 has 15 residues. The ends were cut back, 4 bases at V and 3 bases at J, with 10 bases in the middle. The chain's CDR3 is CASSYPGLGANVLTF. The CDR3 DNA is TGTGCCAGCAGCTATCCCGGGCTTGGGGCCAACGTCCTGACTTTC.

The rearrangement uses TRBV7-2 and TRBJ1-4; no firm D call. Germline values: CDR1 SGHTA, CDR2 FQGNSA. The V end lost 5 bases, the J end lost 4 bases, and 14 bases lay between the germline ends. The CDR3 sequence is 15 residues long. In DNA, the CDR3 is TGTGCCAGCAGCGATGGCTGGGGTTATAATGAAAAACTGTTTTTT. It specifies CASSDGWGYNEKLFF.

V usage is TRBV11-3 and J usage is TRBJ2-4; D gene unclear. V lost 0 bases, J lost 2 bases, and 11 bases lay in between. Germline V gene sequence: CDR1 SGHNT, CDR2 YENEEA. CDR3 length equals 16 residues. CDR3: CASSLDGRTSKNIQYF. DNA for the CDR3: TGTGCCAGCAGCTTAGATGGACGGACCTCCAAAAACATTCAGTACTTC.

This clone was observed once. The DNA for the CDR3 is TGTGCCAGCAGCTTTGGCAGGGGGAGGACCGGGGAGCTGTTTTTT. Translation gives CASSFGRGRTGELFF. The genes are TRBV5-4 and TRBJ2-2; perhaps TRBD1 as D (7 bases). The V gene's germline CDR1 is SGHNT and CDR2 YYREEE (reference sequence). V dropped 2 bases and J dropped 5 bases, with 13 bases sitting between them. CDR3 length: 15 amino acids.

The chain uses TRBV5-4 and TRBJ2-2, with unresolved D. The CDR3 runs 13 residues. Trimming stripped 0 bases from V and 2 bases from J, with 2 bases between. Per germline, CDR1 SGHNT and CDR2 YYREEE (reference sequence). The CDR3 nucleotides read TGTGCCAGCAGCTTGGTAAACACCGGGGAGCTGTTTTTT. It translates to CASSLVNTGELFF.

The chain joins TRBV18 to TRBJ2-7; D remains unclear. V was shortened by 3 bases and J by 1 base, with 7 bases between the two germline ends. CDR3 length equals 13 residues. Germline CDR1 KGHSH, CDR2 LQKENI. This CDR3 is CASSPRTSYEQYF. CDR3 nucleotides: TGTGCCAGCTCACCGAGGACGTCCTACGAGCAGTACTTC.